These 30 T cell receptor beta chains came from one sample sequenced in a study of blood T cells in healthy people across ages. For the second PCR, which ran for roughly 7 to 11 cycles, a sample-barcoded 5' primer and a J-beta primer mix were used. TCRdb recomputed calls from the 5' RACE reads with MiXCR, one row per CDR3 protein. The sample has 730,000 or so distinct CDR3 sequences, approximately 39% seen once; the top ten hold roughly 20%. Sequences were obtained from blood. These receptors all stem from a woman in her fifties or sixties in good health.

This clonotype has a count of ten or more. The chain joins TRBV29-1 to TRBJ2-7, with 7 bases that match TRBD2. Germline values: CDR1 SQVTM, CDR2 ANQGSEA. This CDR3 comprises 13 residues. V trimming: 6 bases; J trimming: 2 bases; junction bases outside the gene matches: 7. The CDR3 is CSVGGFSTYEQYF. As DNA, the CDR3 is TGCAGCGTGGGAGGGTTTAGTACCTACGAGCAGTACTTC.

Concerning this clonotype itself: A much larger clone lies one base from this, so it may be a read error. This chain joins TRBV25-1 and TRBJ2-5; D unresolved. The J call may be in error: the DNA end matches TRBJ2-7 better. Germline V gives CDR1 MGHDK, CDR2 SYGVNS. CDR3 length: 12 residues. The CDR3 protein is CASSENSGEQYF. CDR3 nucleotides: TGTGCCAGCAGTGAAAATTCGGGCGAGCAGTACTTC.

The chain combines TRBV7-9 with TRBJ2-5; unclear D gene. V was trimmed by 3 bases and J by 2 bases, leaving 16 bases between them. The CDR3 spans 16 residues. Germline V CDR1 and CDR2: SEHNR, FQNEAQ (reference sequence). CDR3 coding DNA: TGTGCCAGCAGCTTGGGTCGAGGCGGCACTCAAGAGACCCAGTACTTC. Residues: CASSLGRGGTQETQYF.

There are many counts of this clonotype. V is TRBV29-1 and J is TRBJ2-6, with D unresolved. Germline V gives CDR1 SQVTM, CDR2 ANQGSEA. Trimming cost V 5 bases and J 2 bases, with 7 bases left between them. The CDR3 has 13 residues. The CDR3 loop reads CSVLHPGANVLTF. The CDR3 nucleotides read TGCAGCGTTTTACATCCTGGGGCCAACGTCCTGACTTTC.

The sample holds many counts of this clonotype. The rearrangement uses TRBV20-1 and TRBJ2-5; D is tentatively TRBD1 or TRBD2 (6 bases each). From germline, CDR1 is DFQATT and CDR2 SNEGSKA (reference sequence). The V end lost 2 bases, the J end lost 5 bases, and 12 bases lay between the germline ends. This CDR3 has 13 residues. The CDR3 is CSARSTGRETQYF. CDR3 in DNA: TGCAGTGCTAGATCTACAGGGAGGGAGACCCAGTACTTC.

This clonotype was observed at least ten times. The rearrangement uses TRBV20-1 and TRBJ2-1; 9 positions agree with TRBD2. The ends lost 6 bases at V and 1 base at J; junction bases unmatched: 4. In germline, CDR1 is DFQATT, CDR2 SNEGSKA (reference sequence). The CDR3 covers 14 residues. The CDR3, as DNA: TGCAGTGCAGAGCGGGAGGAGTCCTACAATGAGCAGTTCTTC. It translates to CSAEREESYNEQFF.

Here the CDR3 DNA reads TGTGCCAGCCTAGCTAACTATGGCTACACCTTC. This translates into CASLANYGYTF. V usage is TRBV28 and J usage is TRBJ1-2; D is unresolved. This CDR3 contains 11 residues. V shed 8 bases and J shed 0 bases, with 4 bases lying between them. Germline V lookup: CDR1 MDHEN, CDR2 SYDVKM.

This clonotype has more than one count but fewer than ten. The chain is built from TRBV7-2 and TRBJ1-5, with TRBD1 matching over 8 bases. The CDR3 is 13 residues long. J gave up 7 bases and V 6 bases, and 5 bases lay outside the gene matches. CDR1 is SGHTA and CDR2 is FQGNSA in the germline V gene. DNA for the CDR3: TGTGCCAGCAGTGGACAGGGTGGACAGCCCCAGCATTTT. This sequence encodes CASSGQGGQPQHF.

This clonotype was detected only a few times. CDR3 in DNA: TGTGCCAGCAGTCTCCATGGGACTAGCAATGAGCAGTTCTTC. This sequence encodes CASSLHGTSNEQFF. This chain joins TRBV28 and TRBJ2-1; 8 bases fit TRBD2. With 5 bases clipped from V and 6 bases from J, the junction kept 6 bases outside the gene matches. CDR3 length: 14 residues. Germline-derived CDR1 and CDR2 are MDHEN and SYDVKM. The entire variable domain, with the rest obtained from reference TRBV28 and TRBJ2-1, is as follows: DVKVTQSSRYLVKRTGEKVFLECVQDMDHENMFWYRQDPGLGLRLIYFSYDVKMKEKGDIPEGYSVSREKKERFSLILESASTNQTSMYLCASSLHGTSNEQFFGPGTRLTVL.

This rearrangement joins TRBV7-9 to TRBJ2-1; D possibly matches TRBD1 or TRBD2 (5 bases each). This CDR3 contains 16 residues. The ends were cut back, 4 bases at V and 10 bases at J, with 23 bases in the middle. Germline assignment: CDR1 SEHNR and CDR2 FQNEAQ (reference sequence). The CDR3 protein is CASSSSEGPIQFEQFF. The CDR3 bases are TGTGCCAGCAGCTCTTCCGAGGGGCCCATCCAATTCGAGCAGTTCTTC.

This clonotype turned up a few times. The chain has TRBV27 and TRBJ2-1; 7 bases agree with TRBD1. CDR1 and CDR2 (germline): MNHEY, SMNVEV (reference sequence). The V and J ends lost 7 bases and 1 base, in that order; junction bases with no gene match: 1. CDR3 length: 13 amino acids. CDR3 loop: CASTGQSYNEQFF. In DNA, the CDR3 is TGTGCCAGCACGGGACAGTCCTACAATGAGCAGTTCTTC.

CDR3 DNA sequence: TGCAGTGCTAGAGGATCTAGCGGGGGGGATACGCAGTATTTT. This sequence encodes CSARGSSGGDTQYF. The chain uses TRBV20-1 and TRBJ2-3, with 11 bases fitting TRBD2. The CDR3 loop spans 14 amino acids. The V and J ends lost 1 base and 6 bases, in that order; junction bases with no gene match: 3. Germline-derived CDR1 and CDR2 are DFQATT and SNEGSKA (reference sequence).

Notes on this clonotype: Relative to the germline gene, one junction end is altered; a read error may explain this. This sequence joins TRBV7-6 and TRBJ2-1, with D maybe TRBD2 (8 bases). The CDR3 runs 17 residues. Looked up from germline, CDR1 is SGHVS and CDR2 is FNYEAQ. Here the CDR3 reads CASSSEGLGAGQDEQFF. The DNA of the CDR3 is TGTGCCAGCAGCTCAGAGGGACTAGGGGCAGGACAGGATGAGCAGTTTTTC.

Comment on this clonotype: One end of the junction varies from germline; a read error may be responsible. J is TRBJ1-2 and V is TRBV29-1; D is perhaps TRBD1 (5 bases). The CDR3 contains 13 residues. Germline V gene sequence: CDR1 SQVTM, CDR2 ANQGSEA. CDR3 protein: CSVSGRLNCGYTF. CDR3 bases: TGCAGCGTTTCGGGACGGCTTAACTGTGGCTACACCTTC. The whole variable domain, filled in from reference TRBV29-1 and TRBJ1-2, reads SAVISQKPSRDICQRGTSLTIQCQVDSQVTMMFWYRQQPGQSLTLIATANQGSEATYESGFVIDKFPISRPNLTFSTLTVSNMSPEDSSIYLCSVSGRLNCGYTFGSGTRLTVV.

This clonotype occurred many times. This chain links TRBV4-2 with TRBJ2-7, with 10 bases identical to TRBD1. This CDR3 contains 15 residues. V shed 1 base and J 4 bases; nucleotides not matched to a gene: 4. Per the germline V gene, CDR1 is LGHNA and CDR2 is YNFKEQ. CDR3 loop: CASSQGQGAGYEQYF. In DNA, the CDR3 is TGTGCCAGCAGCCAAGGACAGGGGGCGGGGTACGAGCAGTACTTC.

This clonotype came up a few times. V and J are TRBV5-5 and TRBJ2-1; D is undetermined. The V end was cut by 0 bases, the J end by 4 bases, with 8 bases between. The length of the CDR3 is 14 residues. Germline V gives CDR1 SGHKS, CDR2 YYEKEE (reference sequence). The CDR3, as DNA: TGTGCCAGCAGCTTGGATTCCGGGTACAATGAGCAGTTCTTC. Translation gives CASSLDSGYNEQFF.

This clonotype was counted only a few times. This sequence joins TRBV12-3 or TRBV12-4 and TRBJ2-5, with 11 bases matching TRBD2. CDR3 size: 13 residues. The junction had 5 bases not matched to a gene; V was cut back by 10 bases and J by 4 bases. The CDR3 is CATDSGRGETQYF. CDR3 coding DNA: TGTGCCACCGATAGCGGGAGGGGAGAGACCCAGTACTTC.

The rearrangement uses TRBV29-1 and TRBJ2-3, with D unresolved. Germline V lookup: CDR1 SQVTM, CDR2 ANQGSEA. Trimming removed 5 bases from V and 5 bases from J, with 11 bases in between. The CDR3 covers 12 residues. CDR3 residues: CSVTTWGDTQYF. CDR3 nucleotides: TGCAGCGTTACTACGTGGGGAGATACGCAGTATTTT.

This clonotype was seen only a few times. The chain joins TRBV2 to TRBJ1-4; D call uncertain. Germline CDR1 SNHLY, CDR2 FYNNEI. Trimming removed 7 bases from V and 8 bases from J, with 20 bases in between. CDR3 length: 15 amino acids. The chain's CDR3 is CASILTAGMGEKLFF. The DNA for the CDR3 is TGTGCCAGCATTCTAACGGCAGGAATGGGGGAAAAACTGTTTTTT.

This rearrangement joins TRBV12-3 or TRBV12-4 to TRBJ2-7; the D is unclear. With 7 bases removed from V and 3 bases from J, the gap between germline ends came to 19 bases. The CDR3 runs 15 residues. This CDR3 is CASTRSGAEFYEQYF. Here the CDR3 DNA reads TGTGCCAGCACCAGGAGTGGAGCAGAATTCTACGAGCAGTACTTC.

V is TRBV12-3 or TRBV12-4 and J is TRBJ2-3; D might be TRBD1 (6 bases). The CDR3 totals 16 residues. The ends were cut back, 6 bases at V and 5 bases at J, with 21 bases in the middle. DNA for the CDR3: TGTGCCAGCAGCCCTCCCACAGGGTTTTGGGGAGATACGCAGTATTTT. It translates to CASSPPTGFWGDTQYF.

Turning to this clonotype: No conserved phenylalanine or tryptophan is present at the end of the CDR3, so a read error is the likely explanation. This CDR3 is CASSQVLAGVTDTQYY. The CDR3 nucleotides are TGTGCCAGCAGCCAGGTATTAGCGGGAGTAACAGATACGCAGTATTAT. The V gene is TRBV4-2, the J gene TRBJ2-3, with 9 bases matching TRBD2. The V segment lost 3 bases and the J segment 3 bases; nucleotides outside the gene matches: 7. Germline lookup yields CDR1 LGHNA and CDR2 YNFKEQ. The CDR3 loop spans 16 amino acids.

The chain joins TRBV13 to TRBJ2-3, with D tentatively TRBD1 or TRBD2 (5 bases each). V was pared by 2 bases and J by 7 bases, with 19 bases between. CDR3 size: 16 residues. CDR1 is PRHDT, CDR2 FYEKMQ, per germline (reference sequence). The CDR3, as DNA: TGTGCCAGCAGCTTAAGAGACACCCTAGGGACCAATACGCAGTATTTT. Amino acid sequence: CASSLRDTLGTNTQYF.

V gene TRBV7-2 combines with J gene TRBJ2-1; D might be TRBD2 (7 bases). The CDR3 is 15 residues long. Trimming left V 7 bases short and J 2 bases short, with 15 bases between. Germline values: CDR1 SGHTA, CDR2 FQGNSA. CDR3 nucleotide sequence: TGTGCCAGCATCGACGGGGGGACACCCTACAATGAGCAGTTCTTC. Its protein product is CASIDGGTPYNEQFF.

This clonotype occurred many times. The chain employs TRBV5-1 and TRBJ2-5; no definite D call. The ends were cut back, 3 bases at V and 2 bases at J, with 8 bases in the middle. This CDR3 has 13 amino acids. The germline V gene has CDR1 SGHRS and CDR2 YFSETQ. CDR3 in DNA: TGCGCCAGCAGCTCCACACTTCAAGAGACCCAGTACTTC. Translation gives CASSSTLQETQYF.

The chain uses TRBV4-2 and TRBJ2-1; possible D gene TRBD2, 5 bases. V dropped 0 bases and J dropped 7 bases, with 13 bases sitting between them. This CDR3 comprises 15 residues. The germline gives CDR1 LGHNA, CDR2 YNFKEQ. CDR3 residues: CASSQDVTRTNEQFF. CDR3 nucleotide sequence: TGTGCCAGCAGCCAAGATGTTACTAGAACTAATGAGCAGTTCTTC.

Concerning this clonotype itself: The junction departs from germline at one end; a sequencing error may be responsible. The rearrangement links TRBV29-1 to TRBJ2-1, with TRBD1 matching over 8 bases. Germline V gene lookup returns CDR1 SQVTM and CDR2 ANQGSEA. The CDR3 totals 13 residues. DNA of the CDR3: TGCAGCGCAGGGGGCACCTACTACAATGAGCGGTTCTTC. The encoded protein is CSAGGTYYNERFF.

In regard to this clonotype: This could be a read error, since a much larger clone is one nucleotide away. The V gene is TRBV12-3 or TRBV12-4, the J gene TRBJ2-1; a possible D gene is TRBD1 (5 bases). This CDR3 contains 14 residues. The CDR3 bases are TGTGCCAGCAGGTCCGGACAATTCTACGATGAGCAGTTCTTC. Translated: CASRSGQFYDEQFF.

This clonotype showed up just a few times. The CDR3, as DNA: TGTGCCAGCAGTCCGACAGGGTTGGGAAACACCATATATTTT. This encodes CASSPTGLGNTIYF. This chain uses TRBV12-3 or TRBV12-4 with TRBJ1-3; 7 nucleotides agree with TRBD1. The CDR3 contains 14 residues. Trimming took 5 bases from V and 4 from J; bases not matched to a gene: 5.

This chain connects TRBV12-3 or TRBV12-4 to TRBJ1-1; D gene uncertain. V was pared by 2 bases and J by 9 bases, with 10 bases between. This CDR3 has 12 amino acids. This CDR3 is CASSLRRMKAFF. For the CDR3, the DNA is TGTGCCAGCAGTTTAAGGCGAATGAAAGCTTTCTTT.